These 9 T cell receptor beta chains were sequenced from one sample in a study of blood T cell repertoires in COVID-19 (dated by TCRdb to the early 2020s). The library was made by the immunoSEQ multiplex PCR assay. The table was pulled from immuneACCESS by TCRdb, which kept in-frame rearrangements only. Such tables lose some clones; where checked, under half of the loss comes from unresolved V genes, and the rest has no known cause. A total of over 250,000 clones appear in this sample, 88% of them only once. Jointly, the top ten make up about a tenth of the sample. The sequenced material came from peripheral blood. These receptor sequences come from a woman between 70 and 85 years old with COVID-19, enrolled during active disease.

The count of this clone is one. Other DNA sequences in this sample translate to the same CDR3. CDR3 in DNA: TGCAGCGTTGGACAGGGCGATCAGCCCCAGCATTTT. It translates to CSVGQGDQPQHF. The rearrangement joins TRBV29-1 to TRBJ1-5; 7 nucleotides line up with TRBD1. The trim removed 4 bases at V and 5 bases at J, leaving 2 bases unmatched. The CDR3 totals 12 residues. Germline-derived CDR1 and CDR2 are SQVTM and ANQGSEA.

V gene TRBV11-2 combines with J gene TRBJ1-3; 11 bases are a match to TRBD1. This CDR3 is 16 amino acids long. Germline-derived CDR1 and CDR2 are SGHAT and FQNNGV. After removal of 8 bases from V and 7 bases from J, the junction contained 13 bases not matched to a gene. The CDR3: CASLIDRTGGMNTIYF. As DNA, the CDR3 is TGTGCCAGCCTTATAGACCGGACAGGGGGCATGAACACCATATATTTT.

As concerns this clone: One junction end does not reproduce the germline sequence, and a read error may be involved. The chain recombines TRBV2 with TRBJ1-4; 8 nucleotides match TRBD1. Germline lookup yields CDR1 SNHLY and CDR2 FYNNEI. The CDR3 has 14 residues. The chain's CDR3 is CAGSVDREAIKLFF. The CDR3 DNA follows: TGTGCCGGCAGTGTGGACAGGGAGGCTATTAAACTGTTTTTT.

The chain recombines TRBV6-6 with TRBJ2-5, with TRBD2 matching over 13 bases. The CDR3 has 16 residues. With 6 bases clipped from V and 5 bases from J, the junction kept 9 bases outside the gene matches. Germline lookup yields CDR1 MNHNY and CDR2 SVGAGI (reference sequence). CDR3 nucleotide sequence: TGTGCCAGCAGCCCCGGACTAGCGGGAGTTGGCGAGACCCAGTACTTC. The encoded protein is CASSPGLAGVGETQYF.

The chain joins TRBV7-3 to TRBJ1-1, with D maybe TRBD1 (5 bases). V was cut by 0 bases and J by 4 bases, with 6 bases left in between. Germline loops: CDR1 SGHTA, CDR2 FQGTGA. This CDR3 contains 13 residues. The CDR3 spells CASSLTGGTEAFF. The CDR3 nucleotides are TGTGCCAGCAGCTTAACGGGGGGCACTGAAGCTTTCTTT.

This clone was counted once. The DNA of the CDR3 is TGTGCCTCGGGGGAGACCTCTGGAAACACCATATATTTT. This codes for CASGETSGNTIYF. V usage is TRBV6-5 and J usage is TRBJ1-3; TRBD1 is a possible D gene (5 bases). V was cut by 11 bases and J by 0 bases, with 11 bases left in between. Germline CDR1 and CDR2: MNHEY and SVGAGI. The CDR3 length is 13 residues.

The chain carries TRBV24-1 and TRBJ1-2; 7 bases fit TRBD1. CDR3 length: 14 residues. V shed 4 bases, J shed 5 bases, and the junction held 6 bases outside the gene matches. Per germline, CDR1 KGHDR and CDR2 SFDVKD. The CDR3 DNA reads TGTGCCACCAGTGAAGCTACAGGGGCTTATGGCTACACCTTC. It is translated as CATSEATGAYGYTF.

The V call is TRBV11-2, the J call TRBJ1-1, with a weak D call TRBD1 (5 bases). This CDR3 spans 15 amino acids. The germline V gene encodes CDR1 SGHAT and CDR2 FQNNGV. Trimming took 1 base from V and 2 from J, leaving 11 bases between them. The CDR3 DNA sequence: TGTGCCAGCAGCTTAGTTGACAGATACAACACTGAAGCTTTCTTT. This codes for CASSLVDRYNTEAFF.

V is TRBV2 and J is TRBJ2-1; tentative D call: TRBD1 (5 bases). The CDR3 sequence is 14 residues long. Germline assignment: CDR1 SNHLY and CDR2 FYNNEI. Deletions cut 4 bases from V and 2 bases from J, with 9 bases between. Here the CDR3 DNA reads TGTGCCAGCAGTGTCGGCAGGGCCTACAATGAGCAGTTCTTC. Translated: CASSVGRAYNEQFF.